This T cell receptor beta chain was sequenced in a study of cytomegalovirus exposure and HLA in healthy donors. This PCR relied on a set of 60 Vbeta primers and 13 Jbeta primers. Only in-frame clones appear in the TCRdb table, and some are missing; sequencing was by immunoSEQ multiplex PCR. The table includes fewer than 85,000 clones, about 66% detected once. A remark on this clone: Its specificity is not known.

This CDR3 is built from 19 residues. The trim removed 5 bases at V and 3 bases at J, leaving 13 bases unmatched. Germline V gives CDR1 MDHEN, CDR2 SYDVKM. Overall study findings and caveats: The study dropped some indistinguishable V segments, TRBV6-2 and TRBV6-3 among them.

The receptor comes from a man aged 60 to 69 in good health and CMV-seropositive. Sequences were obtained from PBMCs. The V gene is TRBV28, the J gene TRBJ2-7; 16 bases align to TRBD2. CDR3 in DNA: TGTGCCAGCAGTCCCTTGGGGACTAGCGGGAGGGGCTCTATCTACGAGCAGTACTTC. Its protein is CASSPLGTSGRGSIYEQYF.